Listed below are T cell receptor beta chains from one sample, sequenced in a study of regulatory T cells in long-lasting Graves disease. TCRdb independently ran MiXCR on the multiplex PCR reads; one entry per CDR3 protein. Of some 450,000 distinct CDR3 sequences in the sample, around 20% were seen once. This material consisted of peripheral blood mononuclear cells (PBMCs), taken when the disease was refractory, from a patient treated with antithyroid drugs. The source of these receptors is a female donor with Graves disease. The CDR3 runs from the conserved cysteine through the conserved F or W. The D gene is left open where the match is weak. Rows give clone size only sometimes, using once, few, many, or a class for an expanded clone.

J gene: TRBJ1-5; clone size: -; V gene: TRBV28; D gene: -; CDR3 DNA: TGTGCCAGCAGTTTGTTAGCCCTATTAAATCAGCCCCAGCATTTT; CDR3 protein: CASSLLALLNQPQHF
J gene: TRBJ1-5; clone size: few; V gene: TRBV18; D gene: -; CDR3 DNA: TGTGCCAGCTCACCCGAAAGATTACAGCCCCAGCATTTT; CDR3 protein: CASSPERLQPQHF
J gene: TRBJ2-5; clone size: few; V gene: TRBV10-3; D gene: TRBD2; CDR3 DNA: TGTGCCATCAGTAGTAGCGGGAGGCCCTCTGAGACCCAGTACTTC; CDR3 protein: CAISSSGRPSETQYF
J gene: TRBJ2-7; clone size: few; V gene: TRBV20-1; D gene: -; CDR3 DNA: TGCAGTGCTAAACCTCCGGGACAACACGTTTACGAGCAGTACTTC; CDR3 protein: CSAKPPGQHVYEQYF
J gene: TRBJ2-1; clone size: -; V gene: TRBV7-3; D gene: TRBD2; CDR3 DNA: TGTGCCAGCAGCCCCTCACCCGGGCTAGCGGGAGGTGGTGAGCAGTTCTTC; CDR3 protein: CASSPSPGLAGGGEQFF
J gene: TRBJ1-5; clone size: few; V gene: TRBV6-1; D gene: -; CDR3 DNA: TGTGCCAGCAGCGCGTGGGGGTACCAGCCCCAGCATTTT; CDR3 protein: CASSAWGYQPQHF
J gene: TRBJ2-6; clone size: many; V gene: TRBV11-3; D gene: -; CDR3 DNA: TGTGCCAGCAGCCTTCCTGGGACGGACGGCTCTGGGGCCAACGTCCTGACTTTC; CDR3 protein: CASSLPGTDGSGANVLTF
J gene: TRBJ1-4; clone size: -; V gene: TRBV10-3; D gene: -; CDR3 DNA: TGTGCCATCAGTGAGGGCATCGGGGTTAATGAAAAACTGTTTTTT; CDR3 protein: CAISEGIGVNEKLFF
J gene: TRBJ1-1; clone size: few; V gene: TRBV7-9; D gene: -; CDR3 DNA: TGTGCCAGCAGCTTGAGAAGCGCTGAAGCTTTCTTT; CDR3 protein: CASSLRSAEAFF
J gene: TRBJ1-4; clone size: many; V gene: TRBV12-3/TRBV12-4; D gene: -; CDR3 DNA: TGTGCCAGCAGCCGGGGAGGGCTTAATGAAAAACTGTTTTTT; CDR3 protein: CASSRGGLNEKLFF
J gene: TRBJ2-2; clone size: -; V gene: TRBV28; D gene: TRBD1; CDR3 DNA: TGTGCCAGCAGTTTGCCCGGGACAGGGGACACCGGGGAGCTGTTTTTT; CDR3 protein: CASSLPGTGDTGELFF
J gene: TRBJ2-7; clone size: many; V gene: TRBV7-9; D gene: TRBD1; CDR3 DNA: TGTGCCAGCAGCCCTGAGGACAGGATCCTTACCTACGAGCAGTACTTC; CDR3 protein: CASSPEDRILTYEQYF
J gene: TRBJ1-5; clone size: -; V gene: TRBV7-2; D gene: TRBD1; CDR3 DNA: TGTGCCAGCAGCCTGGACAGGTTTAGCAATCAGCCCCAGCATTTT; CDR3 protein: CASSLDRFSNQPQHF
J gene: TRBJ2-5; clone size: many; V gene: TRBV10-3; D gene: TRBD2; CDR3 DNA: TGTGCCATCAGGGGGACTAGCATGGAGACCCAGTACTTC; CDR3 protein: CAIRGTSMETQYF
J gene: TRBJ1-6; clone size: -; V gene: TRBV28; D gene: TRBD1; CDR3 DNA: TGTGCCAGCAGTTTGGGGACAGGGGCCGGGGGACCCCTCCACTTT; CDR3 protein: CASSLGTGAGGPLHF
J gene: TRBJ1-1; clone size: few; V gene: TRBV3-1; D gene: -; CDR3 DNA: TGTGCCAGCAGCCAATTACGGAGTGAAGCTTTCTTT; CDR3 protein: CASSQLRSEAFF
J gene: TRBJ2-7; clone size: few; V gene: TRBV7-9; D gene: TRBD1; CDR3 DNA: TGTGCCAGCACCCAAACAACGGGACAGGCTTCCTACGAGCAGTACTTC; CDR3 protein: CASTQTTGQASYEQYF
J gene: TRBJ2-7; clone size: -; V gene: TRBV29-1; D gene: -; CDR3 DNA: TGCAGCGTTGTCCCGGGCGGAGGCTACGAGCAGTACTTC; CDR3 protein: CSVVPGGGYEQYF
J gene: TRBJ2-5; clone size: few; V gene: TRBV4-3; D gene: -; CDR3 DNA: TGTGCCAGCAGCCAAGCTACAGGGCTCCAAGAGACCCAGTACTTC; CDR3 protein: CASSQATGLQETQYF
J gene: TRBJ1-5; clone size: -; V gene: TRBV20-1; D gene: -; CDR3 DNA: TGCAGTGCCACCAGTAGTTATAGCAATCAGCCCCAGCATTTT; CDR3 protein: CSATSSYSNQPQHF
J gene: TRBJ2-7; clone size: few; V gene: TRBV9; D gene: -; CDR3 DNA: TGTGCCAGCAGCGTAGGACCAAGGTCCCTCTACGAGCAGTACTTC; CDR3 protein: CASSVGPRSLYEQYF
J gene: TRBJ2-7; clone size: -; V gene: TRBV5-1; D gene: TRBD2; CDR3 DNA: TGCGCCAGCAGCTTGGGAAGCGGGAGAACGGCCTACGAGCAGTACTTC; CDR3 protein: CASSLGSGRTAYEQYF
J gene: TRBJ2-7; clone size: many; V gene: TRBV2; D gene: -; CDR3 DNA: TGTGCCAGCAGTCCCGGGATCCAACCGTACGAGCAGTACTTC; CDR3 protein: CASSPGIQPYEQYF
J gene: TRBJ1-1; clone size: few; V gene: TRBV6-2/TRBV6-3; D gene: -; CDR3 DNA: TGTGCCAGCAGTTATTATCGAGTGAACACTGAAGCTTTCTTT; CDR3 protein: CASSYYRVNTEAFF
J gene: TRBJ2-7; clone size: many; V gene: TRBV2; D gene: TRBD1; CDR3 DNA: TGTGCCAGCAGGATCTCTGGGACAGGGGTCTACGAGCAGTACTTC; CDR3 protein: CASRISGTGVYEQYF
J gene: TRBJ2-2; clone size: few; V gene: TRBV4-1; D gene: -; CDR3 DNA: TGCGCCAGCAGCCACCCCAGCCACACCGGGGAGCTGTTTTTT; CDR3 protein: CASSHPSHTGELFF
J gene: TRBJ2-7; clone size: few; V gene: TRBV20-1; D gene: TRBD2; CDR3 DNA: TGCAGTGCTAGAGACCAGGAGCGGGAGAGCTCCTACGAGCAGTACTTC; CDR3 protein: CSARDQERESSYEQYF
J gene: TRBJ2-7; clone size: many; V gene: TRBV11-2; D gene: -; CDR3 DNA: TGTGCCAGCAGCCCCGTAAGGGGGGCGGGATCCTACGAGCAGTACTTC; CDR3 protein: CASSPVRGAGSYEQYF
J gene: TRBJ2-2; clone size: few; V gene: TRBV19; D gene: TRBD1; CDR3 DNA: TGTGCCAGTAGTACGACAGGGGGGAACACCGGGGAGCTGTTTTTT; CDR3 protein: CASSTTGGNTGELFF
J gene: TRBJ2-7; clone size: few; V gene: TRBV20-1; D gene: TRBD1; CDR3 DNA: TGCAGTGCTTCGCCTGGGACAGGGGTCTCCTACGAGCAGTACTTC; CDR3 protein: CSASPGTGVSYEQYF
J gene: TRBJ1-1; clone size: few; V gene: TRBV18; D gene: -; CDR3 DNA: TGTGCCAGCTCGCCTACCGGGAAGGCTTTCTTT; CDR3 protein: CASSPTGKAFF
J gene: TRBJ1-1; clone size: many; V gene: TRBV28; D gene: TRBD1; CDR3 DNA: TGTGCCACCGGGACAGGGGGCGGTCACACTGAAGCTTTCTTT; CDR3 protein: CATGTGGGHTEAFF
J gene: TRBJ1-1; clone size: -; V gene: TRBV6-2/TRBV6-3; D gene: -; CDR3 DNA: TGTGCCAGCAGAAGACAGACCATGAACACTGAAGCTTTCTTT; CDR3 protein: CASRRQTMNTEAFF
J gene: TRBJ2-7; clone size: -; V gene: TRBV6-6; D gene: -; CDR3 DNA: TGTGCCAGCAGTCACTCGACCATGATGTCTTACGAGCAGTACTTC; CDR3 protein: CASSHSTMMSYEQYF
J gene: TRBJ2-3; clone size: few; V gene: TRBV19; D gene: -; CDR3 DNA: TGTGCCAGTAGTCCCGCCTCGACAGCAGATACGCAGTATTTT; CDR3 protein: CASSPASTADTQYF
J gene: TRBJ2-7; clone size: many; V gene: TRBV7-6; D gene: -; CDR3 DNA: TGTGCCAGCAGTCCAACCGGACTAAGCCGTACGGAGCAGTACTTC; CDR3 protein: CASSPTGLSRTEQYF
J gene: TRBJ2-5; clone size: many; V gene: TRBV12-3/TRBV12-4; D gene: -; CDR3 DNA: TGTGCCAGCAGTCCAGGACCGGAGCGGGAGACCCAGTACTTC; CDR3 protein: CASSPGPERETQYF
J gene: TRBJ1-1; clone size: -; V gene: TRBV3-1; D gene: -; CDR3 DNA: TGTGCCAGCAGCCAAAACAGGGCCCTTTGGGTCCCGAACACTGAAGCTTTCTTT; CDR3 protein: CASSQNRALWVPNTEAFF
J gene: TRBJ1-4; clone size: few; V gene: TRBV19; D gene: -; CDR3 DNA: TGTGCCAGTACCCCGGACAGTCGATCGGGTGAAAAACTGTTTTTT; CDR3 protein: CASTPDSRSGEKLFF
J gene: TRBJ2-7; clone size: -; V gene: TRBV14; D gene: -; CDR3 DNA: TGTGCCAGCAGCCAACTACAGGGACCCCCCTACGAGCAGTACTTC; CDR3 protein: CASSQLQGPPYEQYF
J gene: TRBJ2-7; clone size: -; V gene: TRBV5-5; D gene: -; CDR3 DNA: TGTGCCAGCAGCGTCGCCGGGCCCGTCGGGCAGTACTTC; CDR3 protein: CASSVAGPVGQYF
J gene: TRBJ1-6; clone size: -; V gene: TRBV19; D gene: -; CDR3 DNA: TGTGCCAGTAGCACAGAAGCCTATAATTCACCCCTCCACTTT; CDR3 protein: CASSTEAYNSPLHF
J gene: TRBJ1-2; clone size: many; V gene: TRBV7-2; D gene: -; CDR3 DNA: TGTGCCAGCAGCTTAGGAGGGGTGGACTATGGCTACACCTTC; CDR3 protein: CASSLGGVDYGYTF
J gene: TRBJ2-5; clone size: many; V gene: TRBV13; D gene: -; CDR3 DNA: TGTGCCAGCAGCTTAACCTCGGACAGCTGGAGGGGTCAAGAGACCCAGTACTTC; CDR3 protein: CASSLTSDSWRGQETQYF
J gene: TRBJ1-1; clone size: many; V gene: TRBV28; D gene: TRBD1; CDR3 DNA: TGTGCCAGCAGGCTCACAGGGGGAGGGATGAACACTGAAGCTTTCTTT; CDR3 protein: CASRLTGGGMNTEAFF
J gene: TRBJ1-2; clone size: few; V gene: TRBV7-2; D gene: -; CDR3 DNA: TGTGCCAGCAGCCGAACATTATTACACGGCTACACCTTC; CDR3 protein: CASSRTLLHGYTF
J gene: TRBJ1-1; clone size: few; V gene: TRBV6-4; D gene: TRBD1; CDR3 DNA: TGTGCCAGCAGTTTTGCAGGGGGCTTGGGTGAAGCTTTCTTT; CDR3 protein: CASSFAGGLGEAFF
J gene: TRBJ1-2; clone size: -; V gene: TRBV18; D gene: -; CDR3 DNA: TGTGCCGGCTCTACGACAGGTTCGGGCTACACCTTC; CDR3 protein: CAGSTTGSGYTF
J gene: TRBJ2-3; clone size: many; V gene: TRBV11-2; D gene: TRBD2; CDR3 DNA: TGTGCCAGCAGCTTTAAGACTAGCGTCTTCACAGATACGCAGTATTTT; CDR3 protein: CASSFKTSVFTDTQYF
J gene: TRBJ2-7; clone size: many; V gene: TRBV2; D gene: TRBD2; CDR3 DNA: TGTGCCAGCAGTGAAATCAGCGGGAGACCCTACGAGCAGTACTTC; CDR3 protein: CASSEISGRPYEQYF
J gene: TRBJ1-1; clone size: many; V gene: TRBV29-1; D gene: -; CDR3 DNA: TGCAGCGTTGAAAACATGAACACTGAAGCTTTCTTT; CDR3 protein: CSVENMNTEAFF
J gene: TRBJ2-7; clone size: many; V gene: TRBV7-3; D gene: -; CDR3 DNA: TGTGCCAGCAGCTTAACGGGAACAACCGGGGACTACGAGCAGTACTTC; CDR3 protein: CASSLTGTTGDYEQYF